This T cell receptor beta chain was retrieved from a study of identifying expanded T cells in peripheral blood. Trimming pared 2 bases from V and 9 bases from J, leaving 17 bases between. Germline V gene sequence: CDR1 SNHLY, CDR2 FYNNEI. This CDR3 region has 15 residues. Measured with immunoSEQ multiplex PCR; TCRdb has only the in-frame clones, and not every one. In the table there are approximately 79,000 clones, roughly 88% of which are singletons. This sequence originates from a person aged 18 to 69 in good health. Sequencing was carried out using blood. This sequence joins TRBV2 and TRBJ2-1; D call uncertain. This CDR3 reads CASSELPGEVSEQFF. DNA of the CDR3: TGTGCCAGCAGTGAACTCCCCGGAGAGGTTTCTGAGCAGTTCTTC.